This is a list of T cell receptor beta chains from one sample in a study of T cell repertoires in cytomegalovirus infection. TCRdb itself ran the reads through MiXCR, one entry per CDR3 protein. Of about 740,000 distinct CDR3 sequences listed, roughly a third are singletons. The sample comprised PBMCs. These receptors were obtained from a human donor in good health (CMV status not recorded). Some clones in this sample may be carry-over from other donors' samples. Both conserved end residues are part of each CDR3. The order of the fields is D gene, V gene, J gene, clone size, CDR3 length, CDR3 protein, CDR3 DNA. D genes are given only for firm matches. Size is stated for part of the rows, as once, few or many counts, or as a class when the clone is expanded.

>TRBD2|TRBV28|TRBJ2-5|once|13
CASTDRGVETQYF
TGTGCCAGCACCGACCGGGGGGTAGAGACCCAGTACTTC
>-|TRBV4-1|TRBJ2-7|-|15
CASSQERQRGHEQYF
TGCGCCAGCAGCCAAGAGCGCCAACGGGGCCACGAGCAGTACTTC
>-|TRBV2|TRBJ2-1|-|17
CASSGNPGTGTYNEQFF
TGTGCCAGCAGTGGGAACCCCGGGACCGGGACCTACAATGAGCAGTTCTTC
>TRBD1|TRBV28|TRBJ1-6|-|19
CASSLSPGQGTAFNSPLHF
TGTGCCAGCAGTTTATCCCCCGGACAGGGTACCGCTTTTAATTCACCCCTCCACTTT
>TRBD1|TRBV11-1|TRBJ1-1|few|15
CASNRQGGLGTEAFF
TGTGCCAGCAATCGACAGGGGGGCCTCGGCACTGAAGCTTTCTTT
>-|TRBV23-1|TRBJ1-5|few|14
CASSQFPGRQPQHF
TGCGCCAGCAGTCAATTCCCAGGGCGTCAGCCCCAGCATTTT
>TRBD1|TRBV28|TRBJ2-1|-|16
CASSSGTGPIYNEQFF
TGTGCCAGCAGTTCCGGGACAGGCCCGATCTACAATGAGCAGTTCTTC
>TRBD1|TRBV12-3/TRBV12-4|TRBJ2-2|-|18
CASSLARLDRAKAGELFF
TGTGCCAGCAGTTTAGCTCGCCTGGACAGGGCTAAGGCCGGGGAGCTGTTTTTT
>-|TRBV14|TRBJ2-3|-|16
CASSFSGSSSTDTQYF
TGTGCCAGCAGCTTTTCCGGGAGTTCTAGCACAGATACGCAGTATTTT
>-|TRBV19|TRBJ1-5|-|15
CASSIEAGGNHPQNF
TGTGCCAGTAGTATAGAGGCCGGGGGCAATCATCCCCAGAATTTT
>-|TRBV25-1|TRBJ1-4|-|15
CASSPPGRGGEKLFF
TGTGCCAGCAGTCCGCCTGGGCGGGGGGGTGAAAAACTGTTTTTT
>-|TRBV10-1|TRBJ2-2|few|15
CASSEYRVNTGELFF
TGCGCCAGCAGTGAATACAGGGTGAACACCGGGGAGCTGTTTTTT
>-|TRBV20-1|TRBJ2-1|few|13
CSAAGRSGNEQFF
TGCAGTGCCGCTGGACGTAGCGGAAATGAGCAGTTCTTC
>-|TRBV7-6|TRBJ2-7|-|14
CASSLATGLYEQYF
TGTGCCAGCAGCTTAGCCACGGGACTCTACGAGCAGTACTTC
>-|TRBV4-2|TRBJ1-5|-|16
CASSQGGRELNQPQHF
TGTGCCAGCAGCCAGGGGGGCAGGGAGTTAAATCAGCCCCAGCATTTT
>-|TRBV10-3|TRBJ2-1|-|16
CAISESPGSSYNEQFF
TGTGCCATCAGTGAGTCGCCAGGAAGCTCCTACAATGAGCAGTTCTTC
>TRBD1|TRBV27|TRBJ1-2|few|15
CASSVTAEGAAGYTF
TGTGCCAGCAGTGTTACCGCCGAGGGGGCCGCTGGCTACACCTTC
>-|TRBV11-2|TRBJ1-1|-|16
CASSHSLGEWDTEAFF
TGTGCCAGCAGCCACAGCCTGGGCGAATGGGACACTGAAGCTTTCTTT
>-|TRBV28|TRBJ2-7|-|16
CASSPRDWRASYEQYF
TGTGCCAGCAGCCCCAGAGACTGGAGGGCTTCCTACGAGCAGTACTTC
>-|TRBV19|TRBJ2-7|-|15
CASSIIGEPFYEQYF
TGTGCCAGTAGTATTATAGGGGAACCGTTCTACGAGCAGTACTTC
>TRBD1|TRBV28|TRBJ1-5|-|18
CASSLSRQGTGLHQPQHF
TGTGCCAGCAGTTTATCCCGACAGGGGACGGGGCTCCATCAGCCCCAGCATTTT
>-|TRBV5-1|TRBJ2-7|-|15
CASSLIDSSIYEQYF
TGCGCCAGCAGCTTGATCGACTCTTCGATCTACGAGCAGTACTTC
>TRBD1|TRBV19|TRBJ1-1|-|15
CASRQQGQGDTEAFF
TGTGCCAGCAGGCAACAGGGGCAGGGGGACACTGAAGCTTTCTTT
>TRBD1|TRBV11-2|TRBJ1-6|-|16
CASSLGAGGVDSPLHF
TGTGCCAGCAGCTTAGGGGCAGGGGGCGTCGATTCACCCCTCCACTTT
>TRBD2|TRBV11-2|TRBJ2-1|few|20
CASSRRTSGILWDTYNEQFF
TGTGCCAGCAGCCGACGGACTAGCGGGATATTATGGGACACCTACAATGAGCAGTTCTTC
>-|TRBV29-1|TRBJ2-3|few|12
CSVFVSTDTQYF
TGCAGCGTTTTCGTAAGCACAGATACGCAGTATTTT
>TRBD1|TRBV29-1|TRBJ1-2|-|13
CSVGDRGNYGYTF
TGCAGCGTAGGGGACAGGGGGAACTATGGCTACACCTTC
>TRBD1|TRBV11-2|TRBJ1-4|-|15
CASSRSGTGGEKLFF
TGTGCCAGCAGCCGCTCCGGGACAGGGGGTGAAAAACTGTTTTTT
>TRBD1|TRBV28|TRBJ1-1|many|15
CASSPRQGLNTEAFF
TGTGCCAGCAGTCCGAGACAGGGGTTGAACACTGAAGCTTTCTTT
>TRBD1|TRBV25-1|TRBJ1-4|-|16
CASSEYPGGANEKLFF
TGTGCCAGCAGTGAATACCCAGGGGGTGCCAATGAAAAACTGTTTTTT
>-|TRBV12-3/TRBV12-4|TRBJ1-1|-|12
CASRPSDTEAFF
TGTGCCAGCCGGCCTTCGGACACTGAAGCTTTCTTT
>TRBD1|TRBV28|TRBJ1-6|-|15
CASSPVGRGSSPLHF
TGTGCCAGCAGCCCTGTGGGCAGGGGGTCCTCACCCCTCCACTTT
>-|TRBV28|TRBJ2-7|few|14
CATLHQGATYEQYF
TGTGCCACGCTCCACCAGGGCGCCACCTACGAGCAGTACTTC
>-|TRBV19|TRBJ1-1|-|15
CASSPVWGADTEAFF
TGTGCCAGTAGTCCCGTTTGGGGGGCGGACACTGAAGCTTTCTTT
>TRBD1|TRBV5-1|TRBJ2-7|-|18
CASSLALGQTKKNYEQYF
TGCGCCAGCAGCTTGGCCTTGGGACAGACAAAGAAAAACTACGAGCAGTACTTC
>-|TRBV4-1|TRBJ1-2|-|14
CASSQDFSAYGYTF
TGCGCCAGCAGCCAAGATTTTTCGGCTTATGGCTACACCTTC
>-|TRBV14|TRBJ1-2|-|15
CASSQSITLNYGYTF
TGTGCCAGCAGCCAGTCCATAACACTCAACTATGGCTACACCTTC
>-|TRBV12-3/TRBV12-4|TRBJ2-5|-|15
CASSGGRGQHQTQYF
TGTGCCAGCAGTGGGGGGCGGGGGCAACACCAGACCCAGTACTTC
>TRBD1|TRBV7-9|TRBJ2-7|-|16
CASSFGQEIPSYEQYF
TGTGCCAGCAGCTTCGGACAGGAGATCCCCTCCTACGAGCAGTACTTC
>TRBD2|TRBV28|TRBJ2-7|few|15
CASSPRAGGKDEQYF
TGTGCCAGCAGTCCTCGAGCGGGAGGTAAGGACGAGCAGTACTTC
>-|TRBV20-1|TRBJ2-3|few|14
CSAREPIATDTQYF
TGCAGTGCTAGAGAGCCCATAGCAACAGATACGCAGTATTTT
>TRBD1|TRBV7-8|TRBJ2-7|-|18
CASSLYWDRDYEAYAQYF
TGTGCCAGCAGCTTATACTGGGACAGGGATTATGAGGCCTACGCGCAGTACTTC
>-|TRBV5-3|TRBJ2-7|once|12
CASRGTPGEQYF
TGTGCCAGCAGAGGGACCCCGGGCGAGCAGTACTTC
>-|TRBV6-4|TRBJ1-2|few|13
CASSDNSNYGYTF
TGTGCCAGCAGTGACAACAGTAACTATGGCTACACCTTC
>-|TRBV7-8|TRBJ2-7|many|17
CASSATIRTEQSYEQYF
TGTGCCAGCAGCGCTACTATCCGGACAGAACAATCCTACGAGCAGTACTTC
>-|TRBV7-9|TRBJ1-2|few|13
CASSLMGGYGYTF
TGTGCCAGCAGCTTAATGGGGGGCTATGGCTACACCTTC
>-|TRBV5-6|TRBJ2-4|-|11
CASRFRGIQYF
TGTGCCAGCAGGTTCCGCGGCATTCAGTACTTC
>-|TRBV20-1|TRBJ2-1|few|14
CSAKRWESYNEQFF
TGCAGTGCTAAGAGGTGGGAGTCCTACAATGAGCAGTTCTTC
>TRBD1|TRBV7-9|TRBJ2-7|-|17
CASSKRLPGQRTYEQYF
TGTGCCAGCAGCAAGAGATTGCCGGGACAGCGGACCTACGAGCAGTACTTC